This T cell receptor (beta chain) was observed in a study of T cells in Graves' hyperthyroidism and ophthalmopathy. Across the whole study: Specimen type is peripheral blood, collected at initial diagnosis prior to any treatment.

A note on this clonotype: One junction end disagrees with the germline gene, perhaps due to a read error.

CDR1 is MRHNA, CDR2 SNTAGT, per germline. CDR3 size: 13 residues. RNA transcripts were the template for amplifying TCR beta CDR3 regions. First-round RT-PCR targeting the TCR CDR3 was performed with the HTBI primer set. TCRdb passed the multiplex PCR reads through MiXCR, listing each CDR3 protein once. The sample contains about 740,000 distinct CDR3 sequences, approximately 15% of which appear only once. The clonotype was recovered from a woman under 30 with Graves' hyperthyroidism. The J gene is TRBJ1-5, the V gene TRBV6-4; no definite D call. Sequenced: blood. The CDR3 spells CASSYSFDQPQHF. CDR3 DNA sequence: TGTGCCAGCAGTTACTCCTTTGATCAGCCCCAGCATTTT.